The 27 T cell receptor beta chains presented below share a single source sample, sequenced in a study of human T cells and chemical hapten exposure. TCRdb re-analysed the RACE reads in MiXCR, keeping a single row per CDR3 protein. The sample consists of approximately 370,000 distinct CDR3 sequences, 4.5% to 5.5% of them appearing once. The time point here: pre-sensitization, week 0. Treatment indicated: therapeutic diphenylcyclopropenone sensitization with weekly scalp DPC. Sequencing used whole blood, obtained in connection with sensitization to the hapten diphenylcyclopropenone (DPC). These receptors all stem from a woman between 18 and 29 years old with alopecia areata. Some clones in this sample may be carry-over from other donors' samples.

This clonotype was seen more than once but under ten times. The J gene is TRBJ2-7, the V gene TRBV19, with no clear D. From germline, CDR1 is LNHDA and CDR2 SQIVND (reference sequence). CDR3 length: 11 amino acids. Trimming took 9 bases from V and 3 from J, leaving 9 bases between them. The CDR3 region is CASATLYEQYF. CDR3 DNA sequence: TGTGCCAGCGCCACGCTCTACGAGCAGTACTTC. The full variable domain, in which reference TRBV19 and TRBJ2-7 provide the parts outside the CDR3, is DGGITQSPKYLFRKEGQNVTLSCEQNLNHDAMYWYRQDPGQGLRLIYYSQIVNDFQKGDIAEGYSVSREKKESFPLTVTSAQKNPTAFYLCASATLYEQYFGPGTRLTVT.

This chain links TRBV3-1 with TRBJ2-1; no definite D call. The length of the CDR3 is 13 residues. V was cut by 0 bases and J by 10 bases, with 10 bases left in between. In germline, CDR1 is LGHDT, CDR2 YNNKEL (reference sequence). In nucleotides, the CDR3 is TGTGCCAGCAGCCAAGATTGGGAAGGGGAGCAGTTCTTC. Its translation: CASSQDWEGEQFF.

The chain uses TRBV5-1 and TRBJ2-3; no reliable D call. The CDR3 extends over 17 amino acids. Deletions cut 1 base from V and 0 bases from J, with 15 bases between. The germline V gene has CDR1 SGHRS and CDR2 YFSETQ. The CDR3 region is CASSLRADWGSTDTQYF. The DNA of the CDR3 is TGCGCCAGCAGCTTGCGAGCCGACTGGGGAAGCACAGATACGCAGTATTTT.

This clonotype has just a few counts. The chain is built from TRBV28 and TRBJ2-7; D ambiguous. Germline values: CDR1 MDHEN, CDR2 SYDVKM. The CDR3 has 18 residues. V dropped 1 base and J dropped 4 bases, with 23 bases sitting between them. The CDR3 is CASSLSFTRPLNYYEQYF. The CDR3 DNA reads as TGTGCCAGCAGTTTATCCTTCACGAGACCCTTAAATTATTACGAGCAGTACTTC. The entire variable domain, with the rest obtained from reference TRBV28 and TRBJ2-7, is as follows: DVKVTQSSRYLVKRTGEKVFLECVQDMDHENMFWYRQDPGLGLRLIYFSYDVKMKEKGDIPEGYSVSREKKERFSLILESASTNQTSMYLCASSLSFTRPLNYYEQYFGPGTRLTVT.

This clonotype was seen a handful of times. The V gene is TRBV7-9, the J gene TRBJ1-1; the D gene is possibly TRBD1 (6 bases). The CDR3 contains 13 residues. V was cut by 5 bases and J by 5 bases, with 12 bases left in between. Germline CDR1 and CDR2: SEHNR and FQNEAQ (reference sequence). The CDR3 sequence: CASSLLTGTEAFF. CDR3 DNA sequence: TGTGCCAGCAGCCTCCTTACAGGGACTGAAGCTTTCTTT.

This clonotype was found a few times. J is TRBJ2-3 and V is TRBV10-3; D remains unclear. V gave up 3 bases and J gave up 3 bases, with 7 bases separating them. The CDR3 loop spans 13 amino acids. CDR1 and CDR2 from the germline V gene are ENHRY and SYGVKD. CDR3 region: CAISDPRTDTQYF. The CDR3, as DNA: TGTGCCATCAGTGACCCCAGGACAGATACGCAGTATTTT.

The chain carries TRBV20-1 and TRBJ1-2, with 9 bases fitting TRBD1. CDR3 length: 13 residues. CDR1 DFQATT and CDR2 SNEGSKA come from the germline V gene (reference sequence). Trimming cost V 3 bases and J 3 bases; bases outside gene matches: 2. DNA of the CDR3: TGCAGTGCTAGGACAGGGGGGGACTATGGCTACACCTTC. Translation gives CSARTGGDYGYTF.

The chain joins TRBV19 to TRBJ2-1, with TRBD2 matching over 16 bases. The CDR3 sequence is 13 residues long. Trimming at V came to 6 bases and at J to 14 bases, leaving 4 bases not matched to a gene. Germline-derived CDR1 and CDR2 are LNHDA and SQIVND (reference sequence). CDR3 residues: CASRTGTSGGEFF. Written as DNA, the CDR3 is TGTGCCAGTAGGACCGGGACTAGCGGGGGGGAGTTCTTC.

This clonotype was detected only a few times. The chain recombines TRBV6-6 with TRBJ1-1; TRBD1 might be the D (5 bases). V dropped 4 bases and J dropped 0 bases, with 9 bases sitting between them. There are 14 residues in the CDR3. CDR1 MNHNY and CDR2 SVGAGI come from the germline V gene (reference sequence). The CDR3 coding sequence is TGTGCCAGCAGTTGGGGGACGGTGAACACTGAAGCTTTCTTT. It is translated as CASSWGTVNTEAFF.

The V and J genes are TRBV29-1 and TRBJ1-2; D unclear. The length of the CDR3 is 11 residues. Trimming pared 5 bases from V and 8 bases from J, leaving 12 bases between. Looked up from germline, CDR1 is SQVTM and CDR2 is ANQGSEA. The CDR3 spells CSVPVERGYTF. The CDR3, as DNA: TGCAGCGTTCCCGTAGAGCGAGGCTACACCTTC. The whole variable domain, filled in from reference TRBV29-1 and TRBJ1-2, reads SAVISQKPSRDICQRGTSLTIQCQVDSQVTMMFWYRQQPGQSLTLIATANQGSEATYESGFVIDKFPISRPNLTFSTLTVSNMSPEDSSIYLCSVPVERGYTFGSGTRLTVV.

This chain connects TRBV19 to TRBJ2-7, with no clear D. CDR1 is LNHDA, CDR2 SQIVND, per germline (reference sequence). The V end was cut by 5 bases, the J end by 3 bases, with 11 bases between. The CDR3 sequence is 13 residues long. The CDR3 bases are TGTGCCAGTAGTTACCGGGCCTTCTACGAGCAGTACTTC. The encoded protein is CASSYRAFYEQYF.

The gene calls are TRBV5-4 and TRBJ1-1; no clear D gene. The length of the CDR3 is 14 residues. The ends were cut back, 6 bases at V and 4 bases at J, with 16 bases in the middle. Germline V gene data show CDR1 as SGHNT and CDR2 as YYREEE (reference sequence). The DNA for the CDR3 is TGTGCCAGCACCCTCGGCCAGGTGGGCACTGAAGCTTTCTTT. This gives the protein CASTLGQVGTEAFF.

The gene calls are TRBV27 and TRBJ2-3; TRBD2 aligns across 8 bases. Looked up from germline, CDR1 is MNHEY and CDR2 is SMNVEV (reference sequence). This CDR3 is built from 20 residues. Unmatched junction bases numbered 17, after V lost 3 bases and J lost 0 bases. CDR3 DNA sequence: TGTGCCAGCAGTTTTCGGGGGGGCGGCCTACGAACCACTAGCACAGATACGCAGTATTTT. Translating it yields CASSFRGGGLRTTSTDTQYF.

This clonotype was seen ten or more times. The genes are TRBV4-3 and TRBJ2-1; no reliable D call. V dropped 3 bases and J dropped 6 bases, with 39 bases sitting between them. CDR1 and CDR2 from the germline V gene are LGHNA and YSLEER. The CDR3 loop spans 23 amino acids. Here the CDR3 reads CASSHYLPTGTARYPYISNEQFF. The CDR3 DNA sequence: TGCGCCAGCAGCCATTACCTTCCAACTGGAACCGCCCGATACCCATACATTTCCAATGAGCAGTTCTTC.

The rearrangement uses TRBV29-1 and TRBJ1-2; possibly TRBD1 for D (6 bases). Germline values: CDR1 SQVTM, CDR2 ANQGSEA. This CDR3 region has 12 residues. V was clipped by 6 bases and J by 4 bases, with 12 bases between them. The CDR3 nucleotides are TGCAGCGTCCCAATAGGGGGCTATGGCTACACCTTC. It yields the protein CSVPIGGYGYTF.

This clonotype was picked up a small number of times. The gene calls are TRBV6-1 and TRBJ1-2; D is unresolved. Trimming removed 10 bases at V and 2 bases at J, with 11 bases between. Germline CDR1 is MNHNS and CDR2 is SASEGT. CDR3 size: 12 residues. The CDR3 DNA is TGTGCCAAACTGGACCGCAACTATGGCTACACCTTC. This gives the protein CAKLDRNYGYTF.

This sequence joins TRBV7-2 and TRBJ1-1; D call uncertain. The V end lost 5 bases, the J end lost 2 bases, and 6 bases lay between the germline ends. Germline CDR1 SGHTA, CDR2 FQGNSA. This CDR3 has 12 residues. As DNA, the CDR3 is TGTGCCAGCAGCCACGCAAACACTGAAGCTTTCTTT. Amino acid sequence: CASSHANTEAFF. Complete variable domain (other parts from reference TRBV7-2 and TRBJ1-1): GAGVSQSPSNKVTEKGKDVELRCDPISGHTALYWYRQSLGQGLEFLIYFQGNSAPDKSGLPSDRFSAERTGGSVSTLTIQRTQQEDSAVYLCASSHANTEAFFGQGTRLTVV.

V and J are TRBV6-2 or TRBV6-3 and TRBJ2-2, with D perhaps TRBD2 (5 bases). Germline CDR1 is MNHEY and CDR2 is SVGEGT. This CDR3 comprises 15 residues. V lost 8 bases and J lost 2, with 15 bases in between. The CDR3 region is CASGRDPDNTGELFF. The CDR3 DNA is TGTGCCAGCGGTCGGGATCCTGACAACACCGGGGAGCTGTTTTTT.

This clonotype has at least ten counts. V usage is TRBV6-2 or TRBV6-3 and J usage is TRBJ1-4, with 7 nucleotides matching TRBD1. The CDR3 consists of 14 residues. In germline, CDR1 is MNHEY, CDR2 SVGEGT. V shed 5 bases, J shed 0 bases, and the junction held 0 bases outside the gene matches. DNA of the CDR3: TGTGCCAGCAGTGGGACAGCAACTAATGAAAAACTGTTTTTT. Translation gives CASSGTATNEKLFF.

The J gene is TRBJ2-7, the V gene TRBV6-1; D remains unclear. Germline assignment: CDR1 MNHNS and CDR2 SASEGT. V lost 4 bases and J 2 bases, leaving 9 bases between the germline ends. The CDR3 contains 13 residues. The CDR3 loop reads CASSGEVAYEQYF. CDR3 bases: TGTGCCAGCAGTGGCGAAGTGGCCTACGAGCAGTACTTC.

This clonotype was seen a few times. This sequence joins TRBV12-3 or TRBV12-4 and TRBJ1-4; 7 bases match TRBD1. J gave up 7 bases and V 5 bases, and 10 bases lay outside the gene matches. The length of the CDR3 is 15 residues. CDR3 sequence (DNA): TGTGCCAGCAGTCGGATGGACAGGAACCTTGAAAAACTGTTTTTT. Its translation: CASSRMDRNLEKLFF.

This clonotype has ten or more counts. This sequence joins TRBV5-6 and TRBJ2-3; 11 positions match TRBD2. The CDR3 is made up of 17 amino acids. The J segment lost 0 bases and the V segment lost 1 base, leaving 4 bases of the junction unmatched. Germline CDR1 is SGHDT and CDR2 is YYEEEE. The chain's CDR3 is CASSLSSGGQSTDTQYF. Here the CDR3 DNA reads TGTGCCAGCAGCTTGTCTAGCGGGGGGCAGAGCACAGATACGCAGTATTTT. The complete variable domain, with remaining parts taken from reference TRBV5-6 and TRBJ2-3, reads DAGVTQSPTHLIKTRGQQVTLRCSPKSGHDTVSWYQQALGQGPQFIFQYYEEEERQRGNFPDRFSGHQFPNYSSELNVNALLLGDSALYLCASSLSSGGQSTDTQYFGPGTRLTVL.

This clonotype was seen ten or more times. The gene calls are TRBV5-5 and TRBJ2-3; D gene unclear. The CDR3 length is 16 residues. In germline, CDR1 is SGHKS, CDR2 YYEKEE (reference sequence). Trimming cost V 0 bases and J 2 bases, with 13 bases left between them. Written as DNA, the CDR3 is TGTGCCAGCAGCTTGGATCTGGCAGTCTACACAGATACGCAGTATTTT. It is translated as CASSLDLAVYTDTQYF.

In this sample, this clonotype turned up many times. The chain recombines TRBV7-9 with TRBJ2-1; possible D gene TRBD2, 5 bases. Germline V lookup: CDR1 SEHNR, CDR2 FQNEAQ (reference sequence). The CDR3 is made up of 17 amino acids. With 3 bases removed from V and 0 bases from J, the gap between germline ends came to 15 bases. In nucleotides, the CDR3 is TGTGCCAGCAGCTTGGACGGGCGGGCCAGCTCCTACAATGAGCAGTTCTTC. Its translation is CASSLDGRASSYNEQFF.

This clonotype was found a few times. The gene calls are TRBV20-1 and TRBJ1-3; a possible D gene is TRBD1 (5 bases). This CDR3 comprises 12 residues. CDR1 is DFQATT, CDR2 SNEGSKA, per germline (reference sequence). V was cut by 3 bases and J by 7 bases, with 10 bases left in between. CDR3 sequence: CSASGGGNTIYF. CDR3 nucleotide sequence: TGCAGTGCTAGTGGCGGGGGGAACACCATATATTTT.

This clonotype was seen only a few times. The chain has TRBV10-3 and TRBJ2-3, with D perhaps given as TRBD1 or TRBD2 (6 bases each). Germline CDR1 is ENHRY and CDR2 is SYGVKD. The V gene lost 8 bases and the J gene lost 0 bases, with 12 bases spanning the gap. The CDR3 has 14 residues. CDR3 in amino acids: CAIRRGDSTDTQYF. The CDR3 DNA is TGTGCCATCCGGAGGGGGGACAGCACAGATACGCAGTATTTT.

This clonotype was observed a handful of times. This chain uses TRBV10-3 with TRBJ2-1; maybe TRBD1 (6 bases). CDR1 is ENHRY and CDR2 is SYGVKD in the germline V gene. Trimming shortened V by 8 bases and J by 8 bases, and 16 bases separated the two germline ends. The CDR3 totals 13 residues. For the CDR3, the DNA is TGTGCCATCGGCCTTGGACAGTTCGATGAGCAGTTCTTC. Protein sequence: CAIGLGQFDEQFF.